The clone carrying this T cell receptor beta chain occurred a few times. Its antigen is currently unknown. This sample was taken from a study of blood T cells in healthy people across ages. Study summary: When template switching was applied, about one barcoded beta molecule was captured per two T cells.

Study conclusions and caveats: Getting older went along with TCR beta diversity per million T cells dropping roughly linearly.

A J-beta primer mix and a sample-barcoded 5' primer were used in a second PCR of roughly 7 to 12 cycles. MiXCR was run by TCRdb on the 5' RACE reads, yielding one entry per CDR3 protein. The table lists about 1.7 million distinct CDR3 sequences, approximately 30% of them singletons, with 7.7% in the top ten. This CDR3 spans 16 amino acids. The J segment lost 7 bases and the V segment lost 4 bases, leaving 14 bases of the junction unmatched. Germline V CDR1 and CDR2: LGHDT, YNNKEL (reference sequence). Sequenced sample: blood. The chain is built from TRBV3-1 and TRBJ1-2, with 8 nucleotides matching TRBD1. The origin of this receptor is a woman aged 25 to 39 in good health. CDR3 protein: CASSPGQGKGSGGYTF. The CDR3 DNA reads as TGTGCCAGCAGCCCAGGACAGGGTAAAGGATCCGGTGGCTACACCTTC.